Given below is one TCR beta chain in context. This sample was taken from a study of beta chain features in type 1 diabetes. TCRB transcripts that were expressed got sequenced, as all of the isolated RNA had been reverse transcribed. TCRdb keeps only in-frame clones here, not all; method: immunoSEQ multiplex PCR. Of about 930,000 clones in the sample, roughly a sixth were seen once. The sequencing input was naive CD4+ T cells from blood. This receptor was identified in a woman in her late teens or twenties in good health.

DNA of the CDR3: TGTGCCAGCAGCTTAGTGGGACAGGGGTTCGATGAGCAGTTCTTC. It encodes CASSLVGQGFDEQFF. V and J are TRBV7-2 and TRBJ2-1, with TRBD1 matching 10 bases. From germline, CDR1 is SGHTA and CDR2 FQGNSA. V lost 1 base and J lost 8; bases outside the gene matches: 5. CDR3 length: 15 amino acids.